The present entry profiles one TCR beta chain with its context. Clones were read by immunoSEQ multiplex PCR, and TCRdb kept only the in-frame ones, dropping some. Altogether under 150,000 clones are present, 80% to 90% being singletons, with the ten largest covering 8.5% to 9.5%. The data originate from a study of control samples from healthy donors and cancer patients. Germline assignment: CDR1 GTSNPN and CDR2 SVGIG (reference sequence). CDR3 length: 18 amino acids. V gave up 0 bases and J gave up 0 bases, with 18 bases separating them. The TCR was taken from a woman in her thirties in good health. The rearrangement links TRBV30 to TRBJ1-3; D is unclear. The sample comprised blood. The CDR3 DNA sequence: TGTGCCTGGAGTGTACCCACCCTAGGCGGAGGCTCTGGAAACACCATATATTTT. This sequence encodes CAWSVPTLGGGSGNTIYF.